A selection of T cell receptor beta chains follows, all from one sample in a study of response to subunit inactivated influenza vaccine. TCRdb used MiXCR to reprocess the RT-PCR reads, holding one entry per CDR3 protein. The table includes roughly 500,000 distinct CDR3 sequences, roughly 25% detected once. The data were also submitted as part of a second study, on T cells expressing NK-cell markers.

Here the sequenced sample was CD4+ T cells sorted from PBMCs, taken approximately 12 days after vaccination. The receptors shown here come from a man aged 45-65 years who received an inactivated influenza vaccine. Each CDR3 is given without its conserved first and last residue. D genes are given only for firm matches.

j_call: TRBJ2-1; d_call: .; v_call: TRBV14; cdr3_aa: ASSQVNRNEQF
j_call: TRBJ2-7; d_call: .; v_call: TRBV7-2; cdr3_aa: ASSLSGGNDEQY
j_call: TRBJ2-1; d_call: TRBD2; v_call: TRBV12-3/TRBV12-4; cdr3_aa: ASSPPGLAGNEQF
j_call: TRBJ2-7; d_call: TRBD1; v_call: TRBV5-5; cdr3_aa: ASSTGTGGFHEQY
j_call: TRBJ1-5; d_call: .; v_call: TRBV20-1; cdr3_aa: SASWGCGSNQPQH
j_call: TRBJ2-7; d_call: TRBD2; v_call: TRBV6-2/TRBV6-3; cdr3_aa: ASSYPRRLPLAGGNYEQY
j_call: TRBJ2-1; d_call: TRBD2; v_call: TRBV28; cdr3_aa: ASSLGGGGVYNEQF
j_call: TRBJ1-1; d_call: .; v_call: TRBV20-1; cdr3_aa: SATQTGNTEAF
j_call: TRBJ2-2; d_call: .; v_call: TRBV4-2; cdr3_aa: ASSQTGRLNTGELF
j_call: TRBJ2-1; d_call: .; v_call: TRBV10-1; cdr3_aa: ASSESPGYNEQF
j_call: TRBJ2-5; d_call: .; v_call: TRBV28; cdr3_aa: ASGWGIEETQY
j_call: TRBJ2-7; d_call: TRBD1; v_call: TRBV27; cdr3_aa: ASSLHRGSYEQY
j_call: TRBJ2-3; d_call: .; v_call: TRBV24-1; cdr3_aa: ATSDGGTNTDTQY
j_call: TRBJ2-1; d_call: TRBD2; v_call: TRBV3-1; cdr3_aa: ASSPSSGGTYNEQF
j_call: TRBJ2-5; d_call: .; v_call: TRBV6-2/TRBV6-3; cdr3_aa: ASRDIAEPQETQY
j_call: TRBJ2-1; d_call: TRBD2; v_call: TRBV7-2; cdr3_aa: ASSSGLAAAYNEQF
j_call: TRBJ2-3; d_call: .; v_call: TRBV10-3; cdr3_aa: AISEGLVRSYADTQY
j_call: TRBJ2-1; d_call: .; v_call: TRBV20-1; cdr3_aa: SAKEGRGINEQF
j_call: TRBJ2-3; d_call: .; v_call: TRBV4-1; cdr3_aa: ASSRGRAGEDTQY
j_call: TRBJ2-5; d_call: .; v_call: TRBV7-8; cdr3_aa: ASSPAGGAQLTQY
j_call: TRBJ1-5; d_call: .; v_call: TRBV20-1; cdr3_aa: SARTGVNQPQH
j_call: TRBJ2-1; d_call: TRBD2; v_call: TRBV6-1; cdr3_aa: ASRAGGWNEQF
j_call: TRBJ1-4; d_call: TRBD1; v_call: TRBV6-1; cdr3_aa: ASSFDRGHAKLF
j_call: TRBJ1-1; d_call: .; v_call: TRBV20-1; cdr3_aa: SAKSTVGAFAF
j_call: TRBJ1-5; d_call: .; v_call: TRBV7-6; cdr3_aa: ASSPSEYQPQH
j_call: TRBJ2-5; d_call: .; v_call: TRBV12-3/TRBV12-4; cdr3_aa: TSSLPPPGQYETQY